These 24 T cell receptor beta chains came from one sample sequenced in a study of blood T cell repertoires in COVID-19. Profiling relied on immunoSEQ multiplex PCR, and the TCRdb table lists in-frame clones only, not all of them. The repertoire holds a few hundred thousand clones, with 86% as singletons. Sample: peripheral blood. The origin of the receptors is a woman in her forties or fifties with acute or convalescent COVID-19.

The CDR3 DNA is TGTGCCAGTAGTGGGGAGGGCAATCAGCCCCAGCATTTT. Translation gives CASSGEGNQPQHF. The V call is TRBV19, the J call TRBJ1-5; no reliable D call. V was cut by 5 bases and J by 2 bases, with 7 bases left in between. Germline V gene lookup returns CDR1 LNHDA and CDR2 SQIVND (reference sequence). This CDR3 region has 13 residues.

The V and J genes are TRBV5-1 and TRBJ2-1, with 15 bases aligning to TRBD2. The CDR3 contains 17 residues. The V gene's germline CDR1 is SGHRS and CDR2 YFSETQ. After removal of 3 bases from V and 7 bases from J, the junction contained 8 bases not matched to a gene. The CDR3 DNA reads as TGCGCCAGCAGCTCGGGACTAGCGGGAGGTTCCCGAAATGAGCAGTTCTTC. Its translation is CASSSGLAGGSRNEQFF.

This chain joins TRBV28 and TRBJ2-5, with D uncertain. This CDR3 has 12 residues. Germline V gene sequence: CDR1 MDHEN, CDR2 SYDVKM. V lost 4 bases, J lost 2 bases, and 5 bases lay in between. The CDR3 DNA sequence: TGTGCCAGCAGTTCCGTGCAAGAGACCCAGTACTTC. It encodes CASSSVQETQYF. The whole variable domain, filled in from reference TRBV28 and TRBJ2-5, reads DVKVTQSSRYLVKRTGEKVFLECVQDMDHENMFWYRQDPGLGLRLIYFSYDVKMKEKGDIPEGYSVSREKKERFSLILESASTNQTSMYLCASSSVQETQYFGPGTRLLVL.

The gene calls are TRBV7-9 and TRBJ2-3, with TRBD2 identical over 10 bases. Germline V gene sequence: CDR1 SEHNR, CDR2 FQNEAQ (reference sequence). The CDR3 is 16 residues long. V lost 4 bases, J lost 3 bases, and 7 bases stayed unmatched. In DNA, the CDR3 is TGTGCCAGCAGCTCTAGCGGGAGAGGAGGGACAGATACGCAGTATTTT. Translated, it gives CASSSSGRGGTDTQYF.

The chain is built from TRBV9 and TRBJ2-7; D perhaps matches TRBD1 (6 bases). The CDR3 runs 14 residues. V lost 3 bases to trimming and J lost 2 bases, with 12 bases between them. CDR1 is SGDLS, CDR2 YYNGEE, per germline. This CDR3 is CASSARQVTYEQYF. DNA of the CDR3: TGTGCCAGCAGCGCCCGACAGGTTACCTACGAGCAGTACTTC.

The chain employs TRBV12-3 or TRBV12-4 and TRBJ2-1; TRBD1 is a possible D gene (6 bases). The CDR3 spans 13 residues. The ends were cut back, 3 bases at V and 6 bases at J, with 9 bases in the middle. CDR3 nucleotides: TGTGCCAGCAGTTTTGGGGGCGTCAATGAGCAGTTCTTC. Residues: CASSFGGVNEQFF.

This sequence joins TRBV6-5 and TRBJ1-2; 8 bases agree with TRBD1. This CDR3 contains 13 residues. CDR1 is MNHEY and CDR2 is SVGAGI in the germline V gene. The V gene end was trimmed by 5 bases and the J gene end by 8 bases; junction bases not matched to a gene: 7. CDR3 amino acids: CASSRGTGSGYTF. DNA for the CDR3: TGTGCCAGCAGTCGGGGGACAGGTTCCGGCTACACCTTC.

The gene calls are TRBV7-6 and TRBJ2-3; the match to TRBD2 covers 7 bases. J was trimmed by 1 base and V by 2 bases; bases with no gene match: 0. Per germline, CDR1 SGHVS and CDR2 FNYEAQ. This CDR3 contains 14 residues. The CDR3 DNA reads as TGTGCCAGCAGCTTACTAGCGGGCACAGATACGCAGTATTTT. It is translated as CASSLLAGTDTQYF. Supplemented by reference TRBV7-6 and TRBJ2-3, the full variable domain reads GAGVSQSPRYKVTKRGQDVALRCDPISGHVSLYWYRQALGQGPEFLTYFNYEAQQDKSGLPNDRFSAERPEGSISTLTIQRTEQRDSAMYRCASSLLAGTDTQYFGPGTRLTVL.

V usage is TRBV6-2 or TRBV6-3 and J usage is TRBJ2-7, with unresolved D. Trimming left V 6 bases short and J 3 bases short, with 12 bases between. Germline CDR1 and CDR2: MNHEY and SVGEGT. This CDR3 comprises 13 residues. In DNA, the CDR3 is TGTGCCAGCAGCCCTCCGCGCAACTACGAGCAGTACTTC. Translation gives CASSPPRNYEQYF.

V gene TRBV6-6 combines with J gene TRBJ2-7; D is perhaps TRBD2 (6 bases). V lost 1 base and J lost 2, with 15 bases in between. The CDR3 is made up of 16 amino acids. Germline V gene lookup returns CDR1 MNHNY and CDR2 SVGAGI (reference sequence). CDR3 amino acids: CASSYFTPGTPYEQYF. DNA for the CDR3: TGTGCCAGCAGTTACTTCACACCCGGGACTCCCTACGAGCAGTACTTC.

This clone has at least ten counts. The chain couples TRBV7-9 to TRBJ2-5; TRBD1 agrees at 8 bases. Trimming cost V 5 bases and J 5 bases; bases outside gene matches: 4. Looked up from germline, CDR1 is SEHNR and CDR2 is FQNEAQ (reference sequence). This CDR3 is 13 amino acids long. The CDR3, as DNA: TGTGCCAGCAGCCGGACAGGGCGCGAGACCCAGTACTTC. This gives the protein CASSRTGRETQYF.

The rearrangement joins TRBV30 to TRBJ1-4; possibly TRBD1 for D (5 bases). V was cut by 4 bases and J by 7 bases, with 22 bases left in between. Germline V gives CDR1 GTSNPN, CDR2 SVGIG (reference sequence). The CDR3 runs to 16 residues. This CDR3 is CAWTTKPGRGVEKLFF. CDR3 nucleotides: TGTGCCTGGACCACAAAACCAGGGCGGGGCGTTGAAAAACTGTTTTTT.

The V call is TRBV28, the J call TRBJ1-2; weak D call: TRBD1 (6 bases). This CDR3 contains 14 residues. Germline V gene lookup returns CDR1 MDHEN and CDR2 SYDVKM. V gave up 6 bases and J gave up 8 bases, with 19 bases separating them. CDR3 in DNA: TGTGCCAGCAGCGAAAAAACAGGGTCTGGGGGCTACACCTTC. This codes for CASSEKTGSGGYTF.

The chain uses TRBV3-1 (or the pseudogene TRBV3-2) and TRBJ2-5, with a possible D match to TRBD2 (6 bases). The CDR3 is 13 amino acids. Deletions cut 7 bases from V and 3 bases from J, with 12 bases between. Germline CDR1 and CDR2: LGHDT and YNNKEL (reference sequence). The CDR3 sequence is CASKIGGEETQYF. The CDR3 region has the DNA TGTGCCAGCAAAATAGGAGGGGAAGAGACCCAGTACTTC.

The chain combines TRBV4-2 with TRBJ1-2; the D is unclear. Germline CDR1 LGHNA, CDR2 YNFKEQ. Trimming stripped 0 bases from V and 8 bases from J, with 13 bases between. This CDR3 spans 14 amino acids. In DNA, the CDR3 is TGTGCCAGCAGCCAAGATCTGACCGAGGTGGGCTACACCTTC. It is translated as CASSQDLTEVGYTF.

The CDR3 loop reads CASSPSVDSGNTIYF. The CDR3, as DNA: TGTGCCAGCTCACCGTCAGTCGACTCTGGAAACACCATATATTTT. This chain connects TRBV18 to TRBJ1-3; D unresolved. This CDR3 has 15 residues. Germline lookup yields CDR1 KGHSH and CDR2 LQKENI. V shed 3 bases and J shed 0 bases, with 9 bases lying between them.

The chain carries TRBV28 and TRBJ2-2; D not resolved. V was clipped by 4 bases and J by 4 bases, with 4 bases between them. Germline V lookup: CDR1 MDHEN, CDR2 SYDVKM. This CDR3 is 12 amino acids long. The CDR3 sequence: CASSSGTGELFF. The CDR3 DNA reads TGTGCCAGCAGTTCCGGCACCGGGGAGCTGTTTTTT.

This chain connects TRBV29-1 to TRBJ2-7; D is undetermined. V was pared by 7 bases and J by 0 bases, with 13 bases between. CDR1 and CDR2 from the germline V gene are SQVTM and ANQGSEA. The CDR3 is made up of 13 amino acids. Here the CDR3 DNA reads TGCAGCGCCGAAGTCCCGGTCTCCTACGAGCAGTACTTC. Translation gives CSAEVPVSYEQYF.

The rearrangement uses TRBV19 and TRBJ1-5, with 7 bases fitting TRBD1. This CDR3 is built from 17 residues. Germline assignment: CDR1 LNHDA and CDR2 SQIVND (reference sequence). The ends lost 2 bases at V and 3 bases at J; junction bases unmatched: 10. The CDR3 nucleotides read TGTGCCAGTAGTATATTCGGAGACAGGGACCCCAATCAGCCCCAGCATTTT. Amino acids: CASSIFGDRDPNQPQHF.

The chain recombines TRBV5-1 with TRBJ1-2, with 8 bases aligning to TRBD1. J lost 3 bases, V lost 3 bases, and 4 bases had no gene match. This CDR3 is built from 14 residues. Germline V gene lookup returns CDR1 SGHRS and CDR2 YFSETQ. CDR3 sequence: CASSSDRVDYGYTF. The CDR3 DNA follows: TGCGCCAGCAGCTCGGACAGGGTCGACTATGGCTACACCTTC. Supplemented by reference TRBV5-1 and TRBJ1-2, the full variable domain reads KAGVTQTPRYLIKTRGQQVTLSCSPISGHRSVSWYQQTPGQGLQFLFEYFSETQRNKGNFPGRFSGRQFSNSRSEMNVSTLELGDSALYLCASSSDRVDYGYTFGSGTRLTVV.

This clone showed up just once. The chain combines TRBV29-1 with TRBJ2-7; tentatively, D is TRBD1 (5 bases). Trimming left V 6 bases short and J 3 bases short, with 18 bases between. The CDR3 is 14 residues long. Germline assignment: CDR1 SQVTM and CDR2 ANQGSEA. The CDR3 sequence is CSVVRVEQGYEQYF. Here the CDR3 DNA reads TGCAGCGTCGTAAGGGTGGAGCAGGGCTACGAGCAGTACTTC.

The CDR3 spells CASSLRPPGTVQETQYF. The CDR3 coding sequence is TGCGCCAGCAGCCTCCGCCCACCCGGGACAGTCCAAGAGACCCAGTACTTC. The chain joins TRBV5-1 to TRBJ2-5; 7 nucleotides align to TRBD1. The CDR3 contains 17 residues. CDR1 and CDR2 from the germline V gene are SGHRS and YFSETQ. The V and J ends lost 4 bases and 1 base, in that order; junction bases with no gene match: 13.

This clone has only a few counts. The CDR3 DNA reads TGTGCCAGCAGCGTAGGAGGGACAGGGATTAATGAAAAACTGTTTTTT. Translation gives CASSVGGTGINEKLFF. This chain joins TRBV5-4 and TRBJ1-4, with 9 bases lining up with TRBD1. V trimming: 4 bases; J trimming: 4 bases; junction bases outside the gene matches: 8. Germline V gene data show CDR1 as SGHNT and CDR2 as YYREEE (reference sequence). The CDR3 runs to 16 residues.

V usage is TRBV24-1 and J usage is TRBJ2-3; 7 positions match TRBD2. Germline CDR1 reads KGHDR; CDR2 reads SFDVKD. The J segment lost 2 bases and the V segment lost 4 bases, leaving 14 bases of the junction unmatched. There are 18 residues in the CDR3. The CDR3: CATSDSPILAQNTDTQYF. The CDR3 DNA reads TGTGCCACCAGTGACTCGCCAATACTAGCGCAAAACACAGATACGCAGTATTTT.